This T cell receptor (beta chain) was sequenced for a study of T cell responses to AZD1222 COVID-19 vaccine. The study's findings and limits: CD4 TCRs covered the whole spike, strongest at regions 160-218 and 743-854. The study found Spike-specific TCR breadth and depth rose after two AZD1222 doses.

CDR3 length: 12 residues. The trim removed 5 bases at V and 8 bases at J, leaving 4 bases unmatched. CDR1 is LGHDT and CDR2 is YNNKEL in the germline V gene (reference sequence). Here immunoSEQ multiplex PCR was the method, and the copy in TCRdb shows in-frame clones only, minus some. Here the sample spans 100,000 to 150,000 clones, 75% to 85% being singletons. Concerning this clone itself: Its antigen is still unknown.

The sequence was obtained from an adult who received the MenACWY meningococcal vaccine as a control. The rearrangement uses TRBV3-1 (or the pseudogene TRBV3-2) and TRBJ1-2, with TRBD1 identical over 8 bases. Sequencing was performed on peripheral blood, taken 28 days after the second dose of the MenACWY control vaccine. The CDR3 sequence: CASSSTGAGYTF. CDR3 DNA sequence: TGTGCCAGCAGCTCGACAGGGGCGGGCTACACCTTC.